This TCR beta chain was recorded in a study of T cell responses to AZD1222 COVID-19 vaccine. V lost 6 bases to trimming and J lost 3 bases, with 15 bases between them. The CDR3 consists of 15 residues. Germline V gene data show CDR1 as MNHEY and CDR2 as SVGEGT. Findings and limits, study-wide: Unmutated variant regions are reportedly the target of nearly half of TCRs that are spike-specific. Compared with day 0, the breadth and depth of the Spike-specific TCR repertoire rose significantly after two doses of AZD1222. The study identified only six AZD1222 recipients as seropositive at baseline.

Produced via immunoSEQ multiplex PCR; TCRdb's table is partial and in-frame only. The sample has about 120,000 clones, roughly 90% seen once. Details on this clone: What it binds is unknown.

V gene TRBV6-2 or TRBV6-3 combines with J gene TRBJ1-5; tentatively, D is TRBD1 (5 bases). The sequence was obtained from an adult in good health. The sample consisted of peripheral blood, taken on day 0 of AZD1222 vaccination. CDR3 residues: CASSPGQGYNQPQHF. CDR3 coding DNA: TGTGCCAGCAGCCCCGGGCAGGGATACAATCAGCCCCAGCATTTT.